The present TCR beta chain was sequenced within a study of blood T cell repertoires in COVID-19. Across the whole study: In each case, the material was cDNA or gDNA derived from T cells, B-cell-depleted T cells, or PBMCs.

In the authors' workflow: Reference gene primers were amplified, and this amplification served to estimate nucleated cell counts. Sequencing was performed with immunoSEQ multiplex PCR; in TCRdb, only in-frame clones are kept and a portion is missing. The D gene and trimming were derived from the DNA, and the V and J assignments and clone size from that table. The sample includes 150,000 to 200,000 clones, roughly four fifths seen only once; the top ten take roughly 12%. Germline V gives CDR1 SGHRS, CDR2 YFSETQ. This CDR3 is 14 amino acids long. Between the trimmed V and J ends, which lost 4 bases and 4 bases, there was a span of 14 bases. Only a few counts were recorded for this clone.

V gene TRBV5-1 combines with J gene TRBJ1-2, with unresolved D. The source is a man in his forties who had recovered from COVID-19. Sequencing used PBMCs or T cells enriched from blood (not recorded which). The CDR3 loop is CASSADAVTYGYTF. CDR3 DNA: TGCGCCAGCAGCGCAGACGCGGTCACCTATGGCTACACCTTC.